These 30 T cell receptor beta chains were sequenced from one sample in a study of T cell repertoires in cytomegalovirus infection (dated by TCRdb to between 2018 and 2021). Sequencing relied on an Illumina HiSeq 1500. TCRdb ran its own pipeline on the public reads, namely fastp trimming at Q25 and MiXCR clone calling, and kept in-frame beta chains. Here each entry gathers all rows of one CDR3 protein and keeps the most common genes and DNA. The sample table contains roughly 760,000 distinct CDR3 sequences; only one count was recorded for 35% to 45% of them. Together, the top ten hold about 2.8% of the sample. The sequencing sample was made of PBMCs. The receptors come from a human donor in good health (CMV status not recorded). Some clones in this sample may be carry-over from other donors' samples.

This clonotype appeared a few times. The DNA for the CDR3 is TGTGCCAGCAGTTTACAACAGCTACAAGAGACCCAGTACTTC. Its protein is CASSLQQLQETQYF. V gene TRBV12-3 or TRBV12-4 combines with J gene TRBJ2-5; D remains ambiguous. Trimming cost V 2 bases and J 2 bases, with 9 bases left between them. The CDR3 totals 14 residues.

On this clonotype: At one end, the junction sequence differs from germline, possibly due to a read error. The chain joins TRBV28 to TRBJ1-1; D is ambiguous. The CDR3 sequence is 12 residues long. Per the germline V gene, CDR1 is MDHEN and CDR2 is SYDVKM. In nucleotides, the CDR3 is TGTGCCAGCAGCGCGGTCCACACTGAAGCTTCCTTT. This codes for CASSAVHTEASF.

The rearrangement links TRBV4-1 to TRBJ2-4; a weak D match, TRBD1 (6 bases). The CDR3 is 15 amino acids. Trimming left V 2 bases short and J 1 base short, with 9 bases between. CDR1 and CDR2 from the germline V gene are MGHRA and YSYEKL. CDR3 in DNA: TGCGCCAGCAGCCAAAGTCAGGGGGCCAAAAACATTCAGTACTTC. It encodes CASSQSQGAKNIQYF.

This clonotype was recorded at least ten times. CDR3 loop: CASSSWDRRRETQYF. In DNA form, the CDR3 reads TGTGCCAGCAGCTCGTGGGACAGGAGGCGGGAGACCCAGTACTTC. This chain uses TRBV7-6 with TRBJ2-5; 8 nucleotides line up with TRBD1. This CDR3 has 15 residues. V was pared by 4 bases and J by 5 bases, with 9 bases of the junction left unmatched. Germline V CDR1 and CDR2: SGHVS, FNYEAQ.

Here the CDR3 DNA reads TGTGCCAGCAGTTTATCCCGCAAGAATCAGCCCCAGCATTTT. It yields the protein CASSLSRKNQPQHF. The genes are TRBV27 and TRBJ1-5; no firm D call. This CDR3 comprises 14 residues. The germline V and J ends were trimmed by 0 bases and 4 bases, with 7 bases remaining between them. Per germline, CDR1 MNHEY and CDR2 SMNVEV (reference sequence).

This clonotype was counted between two and nine times. The chain uses TRBV19 and TRBJ2-4; D gene ambiguous. This CDR3 spans 15 amino acids. Germline V gene lookup returns CDR1 LNHDA and CDR2 SQIVND (reference sequence). V was pared by 2 bases and J by 0 bases, with 8 bases between. The CDR3, as DNA: TGTGCCAGTAGTATAAGGAGCCTAGCCAAAAACATTCAGTACTTC. Translating it yields CASSIRSLAKNIQYF.

Points on this clonotype: One end of the junction varies from germline; a read error may be responsible. This chain links TRBV20-1 with TRBJ1-1, with a possible D match to TRBD1 (5 bases). The CDR3 runs 15 residues. CDR1 and CDR2 from the germline V gene are DFQATT and SNEGSKA (reference sequence). This chain's CDR3 is CSARRGGESNTGAFF. The CDR3 region has the DNA TGCAGTGCTAGAAGGGGAGGGGAATCGAACACTGGAGCTTTCTTT.

This clonotype appeared many times. The V call is TRBV7-2, the J call TRBJ2-7; 9 nucleotides line up with TRBD1. CDR1 is SGHTA, CDR2 FQGNSA, per germline. The V and J ends lost 2 bases and 3 bases, in that order; junction bases with no gene match: 8. The CDR3 loop spans 16 amino acids. The CDR3 here is CASSLSPGTGYYEQYF. In DNA form, the CDR3 reads TGTGCCAGCAGCTTATCACCCGGGACAGGGTACTACGAGCAGTACTTC.

In this sample, this clonotype turned up a few times. This chain joins TRBV25-1 and TRBJ2-1, with 11 bases fitting TRBD2. This CDR3 is built from 16 residues. V lost 1 base to trimming and J lost 4 bases; unmatched junction nucleotides: 3. Germline values: CDR1 MGHDK, CDR2 SYGVNS. The CDR3 region has the DNA TGTGCCAGCAGTGAATCTAGCGGGAGGAATTACAATGAGCAGTTCTTC. This gives the protein CASSESSGRNYNEQFF.

The chain couples TRBV27 to TRBJ1-5; the D gene is possibly TRBD1 (5 bases). The V and J ends lost 4 bases and 2 bases respectively, with 12 bases between them. Germline-derived CDR1 and CDR2 are MNHEY and SMNVEV (reference sequence). The CDR3 loop spans 15 amino acids. CDR3 residues: CASSYGGSRNQPQHF. The CDR3 DNA reads as TGTGCCAGCAGTTACGGGGGGTCCCGCAATCAGCCCCAGCATTTT.

Details on this clonotype: The missing conserved phenylalanine or tryptophan at the end of this CDR3 makes a read error likely. It is unclear where the CDR3 begins or ends on the DNA, so no DNA is shown, and the CDR3 is as TCRdb lists it. The chain couples TRBV6-1 to TRBJ1-1. CDR1 and CDR2 (germline): MNHNS, SASEGT. The CDR3 is made up of 10 amino acids, end residues included. This CDR3 reads CASSEEKDFL.

V usage is TRBV20-1 and J usage is TRBJ2-7; 7 nucleotides agree with TRBD2. The ends lost 3 bases at V and 1 base at J; junction bases unmatched: 6. Germline-derived CDR1 and CDR2 are DFQATT and SNEGSKA (reference sequence). The CDR3 runs 14 residues. The CDR3 DNA is TGCAGTGCTAGTGGGCTAGCGGTTTCCTACGAGCAGTACTTC. This codes for CSASGLAVSYEQYF.

This clonotype was recorded many times. The rearrangement joins TRBV7-8 to TRBJ1-5; TRBD1 aligns across 9 bases. CDR1 and CDR2 (germline): SGHVS, FQNEAQ. Trimming removed 5 bases from V and 1 base from J; junction bases left unmatched: 12. The CDR3 runs 18 residues. The CDR3 here is CASSLLDRGGISNQPQHF. CDR3 sequence (DNA): TGTGCCAGCAGCCTACTGGACAGGGGCGGCATAAGCAATCAGCCCCAGCATTTT. Based on the CDR3 plus reference TRBV7-8 and TRBJ1-5, the full variable domain is GAGVSQSPRYKVAKRGQDVALRCDPISGHVSLFWYQQALGQGPEFLTYFQNEAQLDKSGLPSDRFFAERPEGSVSTLKIQRTQQEDSAVYLCASSLLDRGGISNQPQHFGDGTRLSIL.

The sample holds one count of this clonotype. The V call is TRBV20-1, the J call TRBJ1-1; D unresolved. There are 16 residues in the CDR3. CDR1 and CDR2 (germline): DFQATT, SNEGSKA (reference sequence). Between the trimmed V and J ends, which lost 0 bases and 0 bases, there was a span of 14 bases. The CDR3 is CSARDPLPRVNTEAFF. The CDR3 DNA follows: TGCAGTGCTAGAGATCCTTTGCCACGGGTGAACACTGAAGCTTTCTTT.

The V and J genes are TRBV11-2 and TRBJ1-1; perhaps TRBD1 as D (6 bases). Trimming shortened V by 3 bases and J by 4 bases, and 12 bases separated the two germline ends. The CDR3 is 14 residues long. Germline-derived CDR1 and CDR2 are SGHAT and FQNNGV. The CDR3 bases are TGTGCCAGCAGCTTGGGGGGCCCAGCCACTGAAGCTTTCTTT. The encoded protein is CASSLGGPATEAFF.

This rearrangement joins TRBV19 to TRBJ1-5; D unclear. This CDR3 is built from 15 residues. Trimming removed 0 bases at V and 3 bases at J, with 9 bases between. The V gene's germline CDR1 is LNHDA and CDR2 SQIVND (reference sequence). This CDR3 is CASSIDGYFNQPQHF. The CDR3, as DNA: TGTGCCAGTAGTATAGACGGCTACTTCAATCAGCCCCAGCATTTT.

The chain combines TRBV7-9 with TRBJ2-1; 10 bases agree with TRBD2. The CDR3 extends over 16 amino acids. CDR1 is SEHNR, CDR2 FQNEAQ, per germline (reference sequence). V lost 5 bases to trimming and J lost 8 bases; unmatched junction nucleotides: 12. CDR3 in amino acids: CASSKSRTSGFDEQFF. DNA for the CDR3: TGTGCCAGCAGCAAGTCCCGGACTAGCGGTTTCGATGAGCAGTTCTTC.

The chain couples TRBV10-3 to TRBJ2-5; 10 positions match TRBD2. The CDR3 runs to 15 residues. Unmatched junction bases numbered 8, after V lost 10 bases and J lost 0 bases. Germline lookup yields CDR1 ENHRY and CDR2 SYGVKD. The CDR3 coding sequence is TGTGCCACCTCGGGACTAGCGAGCGACCAAGAGACCCAGTACTTC. Encoded protein: CATSGLASDQETQYF.

This clonotype was seen a few times. The V call is TRBV4-1, the J call TRBJ1-5; TRBD1 matches 10 bases. The CDR3 extends over 19 amino acids. Germline CDR1 MGHRA, CDR2 YSYEKL. The V segment lost 4 bases and the J segment 9 bases; nucleotides outside the gene matches: 21. The CDR3 sequence is CASSLSPGTGASNYRPQHF. DNA for the CDR3: TGCGCCAGCAGCCTATCACCCGGGACAGGGGCCTCTAATTATAGGCCCCAGCATTTT.

This clonotype was counted between two and nine times. This chain links TRBV19 with TRBJ1-1; perhaps TRBD1 as D (5 bases). The CDR3 sequence is 15 residues long. Germline V lookup: CDR1 LNHDA, CDR2 SQIVND (reference sequence). The germline V and J ends were trimmed by 3 bases and 0 bases, with 11 bases remaining between them. Here the CDR3 DNA reads TGTGCCAGTAGTATTAACAGGCGATTGAACACTGAAGCTTTCTTT. Protein sequence: CASSINRRLNTEAFF.

To note about this clonotype: It may be a read error: a sequence one base away is much more abundant. This chain joins TRBV7-2 and TRBJ1-2, with TRBD1 identical over 7 bases. The CDR3 extends over 12 amino acids. With V trimmed by 8 bases and J by 4 bases, 4 bases remained unmatched. Germline values: CDR1 SGHTA, CDR2 FQGNSA. In nucleotides, the CDR3 is TGTGCCAGCTTAACAGGGGTCTATGGCTACACCTTC. Its translation is CASLTGVYGYTF.

This clonotype has just a few counts. The V call is TRBV7-2, the J call TRBJ2-2; TRBD1 is a possible D gene (6 bases). CDR1 is SGHTA, CDR2 FQGNSA, per germline. Trimming stripped 5 bases from V and 5 bases from J, with 18 bases between. This CDR3 comprises 16 residues. The CDR3 here is CASSPQIGGWTGELFF. The CDR3 bases are TGTGCCAGCAGCCCCCAAATAGGGGGTTGGACCGGGGAGCTGTTTTTT.

This sequence joins TRBV11-1 and TRBJ2-1; 7 nucleotides agree with TRBD1. CDR1 is SGHAT, CDR2 FQDESV, per germline (reference sequence). V lost 1 base, J lost 6 bases, and 9 bases stayed unmatched. The CDR3 consists of 16 residues. CDR3 nucleotides: TGTGCCAGCAGCTTAGGTGAAGGGACAGAGTTCAATGAGCAGTTCTTC. Translated, it gives CASSLGEGTEFNEQFF.

The chain combines TRBV7-9 with TRBJ2-2; D ambiguous. Trimming shortened V by 4 bases and J by 4 bases, and 7 bases separated the two germline ends. This CDR3 has 13 residues. The germline V gene encodes CDR1 SEHNR and CDR2 FQNEAQ (reference sequence). CDR3 loop: CASSSSFTGELFF. The CDR3 DNA is TGTGCCAGCAGCTCTTCGTTCACCGGGGAGCTGTTTTTT.

On this clonotype itself: This may be a read error: a much more frequent sequence differs by one nucleotide. This chain connects TRBV20-1 to TRBJ1-1; D may be TRBD1 (6 bases). Per the germline V gene, CDR1 is DFQATT and CDR2 is SNEGSKA (reference sequence). The V gene lost 8 bases and the J gene lost 0 bases, with 19 bases spanning the gap. The CDR3 runs 15 residues. This CDR3 is CSWAWGHLMNTEAFF. The CDR3 coding sequence is TGCAGTTGGGCGTGGGGACACCTGATGAACACTGAAGCTTTCTTT.

The chain employs TRBV20-1 and TRBJ1-4, with TRBD1 matching over 7 bases. Germline V gives CDR1 DFQATT, CDR2 SNEGSKA (reference sequence). The CDR3 spans 14 residues. V gave up 6 bases and J gave up 7 bases; unmatched junction bases: 11. CDR3 in amino acids: CSAANPGTAEKLFF. The CDR3 region has the DNA TGCAGTGCGGCCAATCCGGGGACAGCTGAAAAACTGTTTTTT.

This chain links TRBV12-5 with TRBJ1-2; D may be TRBD1 (6 bases). Trimming removed 0 bases from V and 12 bases from J, with 14 bases in between. Germline-derived CDR1 and CDR2 are LGHNT and FRNRAP. The CDR3 runs 13 residues. The CDR3 loop reads CASGLVLGGADTF. CDR3 coding DNA: TGTGCTAGTGGTTTGGTACTCGGGGGCGCTGACACCTTC.

This clonotype was seen many times. The chain uses TRBV7-2 and TRBJ2-7; possibly TRBD2 for D (7 bases). The CDR3 runs to 15 residues. Germline V gene data show CDR1 as SGHTA and CDR2 as FQGNSA. The V gene lost 7 bases and the J gene lost 0 bases, with 16 bases spanning the gap. The DNA of the CDR3 is TGTGCCAGCATCTGGGGGGGCGGAAGCTCCTACGAGCAGTACTTC. This sequence encodes CASIWGGGSSYEQYF.

The chain combines TRBV7-2 with TRBJ1-5; D perhaps matches TRBD1 (5 bases). This CDR3 has 18 residues. Germline V gene data show CDR1 as SGHTA and CDR2 as FQGNSA. Between the trimmed V and J ends, which lost 1 base and 2 bases, there was a span of 18 bases. Here the CDR3 DNA reads TGTGCCAGCAGCTTAGGGGCCTGGGGGGAGGAGGGCAATCAGCCCCAGCATTTT. It yields the protein CASSLGAWGEEGNQPQHF.

The V and J genes are TRBV9 and TRBJ1-1; D unresolved. Trimming left V 4 bases short and J 4 bases short, with 14 bases between. The CDR3 is 14 amino acids. The germline gives CDR1 SGDLS, CDR2 YYNGEE. The CDR3 sequence: CASSPMGKVTEAFF. The CDR3 bases are TGTGCCAGCAGCCCAATGGGGAAGGTCACTGAAGCTTTCTTT.